The entry below describes one T cell receptor beta chain. The data derive from a study of T cells expressing NK-cell markers. Germline lookup yields CDR1 ENHRY and CDR2 SYGVKD. The CDR3 is 14 residues long. TCRdb re-called the 5' RACE reads and catalogs CDR3 proteins one per entry, DNA excluded. This sample's table has 200,000 to 300,000 distinct CDR3 sequences. The sequenced material came from blood T cells: a sorted CD56 or NKG2C T cell subset, CD4+ or CD8+ T cells, or bulk PBMC T cells (not recorded which). The clonotype originates from a woman aged 18 to 75 in good health. V usage is TRBV10-3 and J usage is TRBJ2-1. The CDR3 sequence: CATTLDHSYNEQFF.